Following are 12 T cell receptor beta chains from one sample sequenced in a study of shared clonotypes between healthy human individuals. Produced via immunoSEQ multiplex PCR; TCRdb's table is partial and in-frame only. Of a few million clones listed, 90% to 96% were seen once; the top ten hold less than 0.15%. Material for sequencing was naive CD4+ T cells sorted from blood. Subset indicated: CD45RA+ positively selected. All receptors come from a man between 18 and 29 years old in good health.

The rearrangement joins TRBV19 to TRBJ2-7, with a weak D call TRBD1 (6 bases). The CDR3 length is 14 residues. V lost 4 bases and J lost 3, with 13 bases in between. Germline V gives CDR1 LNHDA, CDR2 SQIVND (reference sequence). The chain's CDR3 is CASSRGRDIYEQYF. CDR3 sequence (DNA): TGTGCCAGTAGTAGGGGAAGGGACATCTACGAGCAGTACTTC.

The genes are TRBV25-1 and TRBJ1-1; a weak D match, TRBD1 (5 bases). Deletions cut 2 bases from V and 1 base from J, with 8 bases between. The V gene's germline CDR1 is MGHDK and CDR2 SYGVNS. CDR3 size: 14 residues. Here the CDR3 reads CASSEPGTNTEAFF. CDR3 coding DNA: TGTGCCAGCAGTGAACCAGGGACGAACACTGAAGCTTTCTTT.

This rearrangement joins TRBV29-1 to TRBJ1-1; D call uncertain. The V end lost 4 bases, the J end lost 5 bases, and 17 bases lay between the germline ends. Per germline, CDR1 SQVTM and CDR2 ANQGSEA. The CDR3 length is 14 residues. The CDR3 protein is CSVGGRLGRTEAFF. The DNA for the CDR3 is TGCAGCGTTGGGGGTAGGCTGGGAAGGACTGAAGCTTTCTTT.

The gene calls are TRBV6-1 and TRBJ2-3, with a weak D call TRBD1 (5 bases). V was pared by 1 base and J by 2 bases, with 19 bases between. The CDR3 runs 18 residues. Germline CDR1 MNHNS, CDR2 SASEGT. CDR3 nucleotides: TGTGCCAGCAGTGAAGTGCCCTTGACAGCAAGCTTCACAGATACGCAGTATTTT. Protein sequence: CASSEVPLTASFTDTQYF.

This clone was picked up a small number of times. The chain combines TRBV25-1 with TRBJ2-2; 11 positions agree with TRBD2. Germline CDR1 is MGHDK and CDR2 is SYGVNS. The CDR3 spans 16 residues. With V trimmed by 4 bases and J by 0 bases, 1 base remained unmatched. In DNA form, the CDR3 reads TGTGCCAGCAGTGCACTAGCGGGAGCGAACACCGGGGAGCTGTTTTTT. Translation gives CASSALAGANTGELFF.

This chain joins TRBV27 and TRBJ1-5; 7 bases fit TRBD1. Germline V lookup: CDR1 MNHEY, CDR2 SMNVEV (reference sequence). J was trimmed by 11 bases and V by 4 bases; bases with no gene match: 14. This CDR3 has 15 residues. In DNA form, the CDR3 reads TGTGCCAGCAGTTCCTACAGGGGCCCCGAGCTGTCCCAGCATTTT. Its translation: CASSSYRGPELSQHF.

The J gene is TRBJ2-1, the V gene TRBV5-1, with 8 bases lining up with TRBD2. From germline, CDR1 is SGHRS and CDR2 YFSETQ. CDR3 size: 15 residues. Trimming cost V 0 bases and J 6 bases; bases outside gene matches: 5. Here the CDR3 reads CASSLADGRVNEQFF. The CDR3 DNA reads TGCGCCAGCAGCTTGGCCGACGGGAGGGTCAATGAGCAGTTCTTC.

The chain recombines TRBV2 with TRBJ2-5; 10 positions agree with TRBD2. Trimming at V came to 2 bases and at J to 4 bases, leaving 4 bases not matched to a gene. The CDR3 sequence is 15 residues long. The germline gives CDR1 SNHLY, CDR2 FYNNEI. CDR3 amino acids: CASSERASGGETQYF. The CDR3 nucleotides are TGTGCCAGCAGTGAAAGGGCTAGCGGGGGAGAGACCCAGTACTTC.

DNA of the CDR3: TGCGCCAGCAGCTTGGGGACTACACCTCACGAGCAGTACTTC. Protein sequence: CASSLGTTPHEQYF. This sequence joins TRBV5-1 and TRBJ2-7, with a tentative D call TRBD2 (6 bases). CDR3 size: 14 residues. The V gene lost 0 bases and the J gene lost 5 bases, with 12 bases spanning the gap. Germline assignment: CDR1 SGHRS and CDR2 YFSETQ.

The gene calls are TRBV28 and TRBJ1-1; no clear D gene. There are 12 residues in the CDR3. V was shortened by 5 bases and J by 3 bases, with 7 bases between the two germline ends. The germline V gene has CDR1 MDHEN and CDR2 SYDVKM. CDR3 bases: TGTGCCAGCAGTCGAGGGTACACTGAAGCTTTCTTT. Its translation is CASSRGYTEAFF. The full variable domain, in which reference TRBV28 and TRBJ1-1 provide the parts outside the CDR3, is DVKVTQSSRYLVKRTGEKVFLECVQDMDHENMFWYRQDPGLGLRLIYFSYDVKMKEKGDIPEGYSVSREKKERFSLILESASTNQTSMYLCASSRGYTEAFFGQGTRLTVV.

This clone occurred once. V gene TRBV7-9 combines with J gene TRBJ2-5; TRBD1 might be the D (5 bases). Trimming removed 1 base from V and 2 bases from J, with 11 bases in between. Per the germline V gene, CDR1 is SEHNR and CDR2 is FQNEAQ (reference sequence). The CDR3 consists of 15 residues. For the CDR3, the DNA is TGTGCCAGCAGCTTAGAGACAGTTCATCAAGAGACCCAGTACTTC. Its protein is CASSLETVHQETQYF.

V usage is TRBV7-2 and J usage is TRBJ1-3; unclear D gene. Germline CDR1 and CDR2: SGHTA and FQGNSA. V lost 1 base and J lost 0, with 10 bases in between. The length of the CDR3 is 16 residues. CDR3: CASSLDSGTSGNTIYF. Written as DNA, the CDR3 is TGTGCCAGCAGCTTAGACAGCGGTACCTCTGGAAACACCATATATTTT.